These 24 T cell receptor beta chains were all obtained from the same sample, sequenced in a study of long-term antiretroviral therapy in people with HIV. The authors ran the immunoSEQ assay, v3.0, at survey level. Sequenced by immunoSEQ multiplex PCR; TCRdb stores in-frame clones only, minus some. The sample records some 19,000 clones, 65% to 85% being singletons. The sample in question was unsorted PBMCs, obtained 0.9 years after starting antiretroviral therapy. These receptors were taken from a man younger than 30 with HIV.

The rearrangement uses TRBV13 and TRBJ2-3, with D unresolved. V shed 3 bases and J shed 4 bases, with 8 bases lying between them. The CDR3 is 13 residues long. Germline V gene data show CDR1 as PRHDT and CDR2 as FYEKMQ (reference sequence). The CDR3: CASSFIGADTQYF. The CDR3 DNA reads as TGTGCCAGCAGCTTTATAGGTGCAGATACGCAGTATTTT.

This chain links TRBV13 with TRBJ2-7; D is undetermined. V gave up 7 bases and J gave up 4 bases, with 20 bases separating them. CDR1 and CDR2 from the germline V gene are PRHDT and FYEKMQ (reference sequence). This CDR3 region has 15 residues. CDR3 loop: CASTLRTELPYEQYF. Here the CDR3 DNA reads TGTGCCAGCACCCTGCGGACGGAGCTACCTTACGAGCAGTACTTC.

The V gene is TRBV19, the J gene TRBJ2-3, with TRBD2 matching 10 bases. The length of the CDR3 is 15 residues. The J segment lost 6 bases and the V segment lost 5 bases, leaving 8 bases of the junction unmatched. In germline, CDR1 is LNHDA, CDR2 SQIVND (reference sequence). The CDR3 DNA is TGTGCCAGTAGTTGGCTAGCGGGGGTCACGGATACGCAGTATTTT. Translation gives CASSWLAGVTDTQYF.

The table lists this clone with a few counts. The rearrangement joins TRBV9 to TRBJ1-6, with unresolved D. Germline CDR1 is SGDLS and CDR2 is YYNGEE. Trimming stripped 0 bases from V and 6 bases from J, with 4 bases between. CDR3 length: 13 amino acids. CDR3: CASSVEGNSPLHF. The CDR3 nucleotides read TGTGCCAGCAGCGTAGAGGGTAATTCACCCCTCCACTTT.

The CDR3, as DNA: TGTGCCAGCGGTAACTATAATTCACCCCTCCACTTT. It yields the protein CASGNYNSPLHF. The V call is TRBV27, the J call TRBJ1-6; D gene uncertain. Trimming pared 8 bases from V and 3 bases from J, leaving 5 bases between. Germline-derived CDR1 and CDR2 are MNHEY and SMNVEV (reference sequence). There are 12 residues in the CDR3.

This sequence joins TRBV18 and TRBJ2-7; possibly TRBD1 for D (6 bases). Between the trimmed V and J ends, which lost 2 bases and 0 bases, there was a span of 11 bases. The CDR3 covers 15 residues. Germline CDR1 KGHSH, CDR2 LQKENI. The CDR3 DNA reads TGTGCCAGCTCACCAACTAGGGGGAGCTCCTACGAGCAGTACTTC. Protein product: CASSPTRGSSYEQYF.

The chain uses TRBV28 and TRBJ2-3; D call uncertain. The CDR3 consists of 13 residues. The V gene lost 7 bases and the J gene lost 6 bases, with 14 bases spanning the gap. Germline values: CDR1 MDHEN, CDR2 SYDVKM. CDR3 sequence reads: CASTETSRDTQYF. CDR3 nucleotides: TGTGCCAGCACCGAGACTTCGAGGGATACGCAGTATTTT.

The rearrangement uses TRBV4-1 and TRBJ1-4; D is possibly TRBD1 (6 bases). The V gene's germline CDR1 is MGHRA and CDR2 YSYEKL. V lost 6 bases and J lost 4, with 9 bases in between. The CDR3 spans 13 residues. The CDR3: CASRQGNNEKLFF. CDR3 DNA: TGCGCCAGCAGGCAGGGGAATAATGAAAAACTGTTTTTT.

This chain uses TRBV5-1 with TRBJ1-1; TRBD1 aligns across 7 bases. Germline V gene sequence: CDR1 SGHRS, CDR2 YFSETQ. After removal of 1 base from V and 4 bases from J, the junction contained 7 bases not matched to a gene. The CDR3 contains 15 residues. CDR3 residues: CASSLYSGGLTEAFF. For the CDR3, the DNA is TGCGCCAGCAGCTTGTATTCAGGGGGTCTCACTGAAGCTTTCTTT.

The chain has TRBV6-5 and TRBJ2-1, with 7 nucleotides matching TRBD1. The CDR3 runs to 12 residues. From germline, CDR1 is MNHEY and CDR2 SVGAGI. J lost 7 bases, V lost 6 bases, and 3 bases had no gene match. In nucleotides, the CDR3 is TGTGCCAGCAGCCCAGGGGGAAATGAGCAGTTCTTC. It translates to CASSPGGNEQFF.

The chain uses TRBV23-1 and TRBJ2-1, with a tentative D call TRBD2 (6 bases). Being an ORF, TRBV23-1 has a function that is uncertain. The CDR3 loop spans 15 amino acids. V lost 5 bases and J lost 1, with 12 bases in between. CDR3: CASSGGNRSYNEQFF. The CDR3 DNA sequence: TGCGCCAGCAGTGGGGGGAATAGGTCCTACAATGAGCAGTTCTTC.

V usage is TRBV7-9 and J usage is TRBJ2-7, with D uncertain. Trimming removed 4 bases at V and 0 bases at J, with 10 bases between. The CDR3 consists of 14 residues. Germline CDR1 reads SEHNR; CDR2 reads FQNEAQ (reference sequence). This CDR3 reads CASSSYLSSYEQYV. The CDR3 nucleotides read TGTGCCAGCAGCTCGTACCTGAGCTCCTACGAGCAGTACGTC.

This chain links TRBV7-9 with TRBJ2-1; no reliable D call. The CDR3 sequence is 10 residues long. With 0 bases removed from V and 10 bases from J, the gap between germline ends came to 1 base. Germline V gives CDR1 SEHNR, CDR2 FQNEAQ (reference sequence). For the CDR3, the DNA is TGTGCCAGCAGCTTAGCGGAGCAGTTCTTC. Its protein is CASSLAEQFF.

V and J are TRBV6-5 and TRBJ1-2; 7 bases line up with TRBD1. CDR1 is MNHEY, CDR2 SVGAGI, per germline. J lost 3 bases, V lost 5 bases, and 3 bases had no gene match. This CDR3 is 13 amino acids long. The CDR3 spells CASSPDRDYGYTF. The CDR3 DNA sequence: TGTGCCAGCAGTCCCGACAGGGACTATGGCTACACCTTC.

The chain joins TRBV27 to TRBJ1-5; no firm D call. The germline CDR1 and CDR2 sequences are MNHEY and SMNVEV (reference sequence). The CDR3 contains 14 residues. V was clipped by 3 bases and J by 0 bases, with 6 bases between them. CDR3 coding DNA: TGTGCCAGCAGTTTTGGTGTTAGCAATCAGCCCCAGCATTTT. Translation: CASSFGVSNQPQHF.

In its sample, this clone is medium-sized. The CDR3 spells CASSLVGWQEGDTQYF. In DNA form, the CDR3 reads TGCGCCAGCAGCTTGGTAGGGTGGCAGGAAGGCGATACGCAGTATTTT. The chain joins TRBV5-1 to TRBJ2-3, with D unresolved. The CDR3 is made up of 16 amino acids. From germline, CDR1 is SGHRS and CDR2 YFSETQ. V was cut by 0 bases and J by 6 bases, with 17 bases left in between.

The rearrangement joins TRBV5-1 to TRBJ2-1; the D gene is possibly TRBD2 (6 bases). The V end lost 1 base, the J end lost 0 bases, and 11 bases lay between the germline ends. The germline gives CDR1 SGHRS, CDR2 YFSETQ. The CDR3 is 16 amino acids. The CDR3 coding sequence is TGCGCCAGCAGCTTGAACGGGGGTAGCTCCTACAATGAGCAGTTCTTC. It translates to CASSLNGGSSYNEQFF.

V is TRBV6-1 and J is TRBJ2-4; D not resolved. The V gene lost 4 bases and the J gene lost 0 bases, with 13 bases spanning the gap. Germline V lookup: CDR1 MNHNS, CDR2 SASEGT. CDR3 size: 16 residues. In DNA form, the CDR3 reads TGTGCCAGCAGTGCGGAAACAGCTCTAGCCAAAAACATTCAGTACTTC. Protein sequence: CASSAETALAKNIQYF.

The chain carries TRBV5-1 and TRBJ2-5, with 14 nucleotides matching TRBD2. This CDR3 is 16 amino acids long. CDR1 and CDR2 from the germline V gene are SGHRS and YFSETQ. J gave up 7 bases and V 5 bases, and 10 bases lay outside the gene matches. CDR3 nucleotides: TGCGCCAGCAGTCAATCGACTAGCGGGGGGGCCCGGACCCAGTACTTC. Encoded protein: CASSQSTSGGARTQYF. The full variable domain, in which reference TRBV5-1 and TRBJ2-5 provide the parts outside the CDR3, is KAGVTQTPRYLIKTRGQQVTLSCSPISGHRSVSWYQQTPGQGLQFLFEYFSETQRNKGNFPGRFSGRQFSNSRSEMNVSTLELGDSALYLCASSQSTSGGARTQYFGPGTRLLVL.

CDR3 coding DNA: TGCGCCAGCAGCTTGTGGGGACAGGGGGCGCCCGGGGAGCTGTTTTTT. Translation gives CASSLWGQGAPGELFF. The rearrangement links TRBV5-1 to TRBJ2-2, with TRBD1 matching over 12 bases. CDR3 length: 16 amino acids. The V and J ends lost 1 base and 6 bases, in that order; junction bases with no gene match: 4. Germline assignment: CDR1 SGHRS and CDR2 YFSETQ.

The CDR3 spells CARGQGSYTDTQYF. As DNA, the CDR3 is TGTGCCAGGGGACAGGGCTCTTACACAGATACGCAGTATTTT. The gene calls are TRBV2 and TRBJ2-3, with 9 bases matching TRBD1. Trimming removed 9 bases from V and 2 bases from J; junction bases left unmatched: 6. This CDR3 contains 14 residues. Germline-derived CDR1 and CDR2 are SNHLY and FYNNEI.

This clone was seen more than once but under ten times. The gene calls are TRBV19 and TRBJ2-7; no clear D. Trimming stripped 0 bases from V and 3 bases from J, with 12 bases between. This CDR3 contains 15 residues. In germline, CDR1 is LNHDA, CDR2 SQIVND (reference sequence). The CDR3 sequence: CASSIDLGPHYEQYF. CDR3 bases: TGTGCCAGTAGTATAGATCTTGGACCCCACTACGAGCAGTACTTC.

V and J are TRBV5-1 and TRBJ1-5; D might be TRBD1 (6 bases). Between the trimmed V and J ends, which lost 4 bases and 6 bases, there was a span of 20 bases. The CDR3 runs 16 residues. CDR1 and CDR2 from the germline V gene are SGHRS and YFSETQ. For the CDR3, the DNA is TGCGCCAGCAGCCCTGGAGTAGGGGGGTGGGGTCAGCCCCAGCATTTT. Translation: CASSPGVGGWGQPQHF.

The rearrangement uses TRBV20-1 and TRBJ2-3; D uncertain. V was pared by 7 bases and J by 3 bases, with 8 bases between. CDR1 DFQATT and CDR2 SNEGSKA come from the germline V gene (reference sequence). The CDR3 is 11 residues long. The CDR3 protein is CSVATTDTQYF. DNA of the CDR3: TGCAGTGTTGCTACTACAGATACGCAGTATTTT.